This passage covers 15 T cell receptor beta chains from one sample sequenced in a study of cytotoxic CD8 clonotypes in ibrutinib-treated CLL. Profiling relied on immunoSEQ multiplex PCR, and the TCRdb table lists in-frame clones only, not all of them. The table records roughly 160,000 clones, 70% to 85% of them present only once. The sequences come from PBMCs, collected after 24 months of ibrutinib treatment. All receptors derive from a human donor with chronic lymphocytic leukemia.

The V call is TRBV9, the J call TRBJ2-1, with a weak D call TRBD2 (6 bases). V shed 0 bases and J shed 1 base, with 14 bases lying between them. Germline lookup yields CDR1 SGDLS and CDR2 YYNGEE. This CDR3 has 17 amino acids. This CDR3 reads CASSVEEGRWSYNEQFF. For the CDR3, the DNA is TGTGCCAGCAGCGTAGAGGAGGGGAGATGGTCCTACAATGAGCAGTTCTTC.

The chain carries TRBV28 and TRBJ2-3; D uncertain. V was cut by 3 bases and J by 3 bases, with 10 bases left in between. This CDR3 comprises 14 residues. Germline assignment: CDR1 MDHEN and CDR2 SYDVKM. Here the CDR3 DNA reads TGTGCCAGCAGTTTTGGCGGACCTACAGATACGCAGTATTTT. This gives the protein CASSFGGPTDTQYF.

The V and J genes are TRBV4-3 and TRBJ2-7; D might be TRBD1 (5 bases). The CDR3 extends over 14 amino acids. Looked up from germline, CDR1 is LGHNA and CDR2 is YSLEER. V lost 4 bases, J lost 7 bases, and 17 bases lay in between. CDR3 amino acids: CASSRNTGAREQYF. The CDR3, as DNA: TGCGCCAGCAGCCGCAATACTGGGGCAAGGGAGCAGTACTTC.

CDR3 loop: CAISEFLLAGSTDTQYF. The CDR3 DNA reads TGTGCCATCAGTGAGTTCTTACTAGCGGGGAGCACAGATACGCAGTATTTT. J is TRBJ2-3 and V is TRBV10-3; TRBD2 matches at 10 bases. Germline CDR1 ENHRY, CDR2 SYGVKD. V gave up 1 base and J gave up 0 bases; unmatched junction bases: 4. The CDR3 is 17 residues long.

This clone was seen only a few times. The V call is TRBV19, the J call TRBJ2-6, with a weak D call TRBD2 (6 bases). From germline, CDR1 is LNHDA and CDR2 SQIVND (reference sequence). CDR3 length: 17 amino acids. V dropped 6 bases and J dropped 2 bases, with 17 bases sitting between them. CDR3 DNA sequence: TGTGCCAGTAGCCCAAACCATCGGGGGACTGGGGCCAACGTCCTGACTTTC. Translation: CASSPNHRGTGANVLTF.

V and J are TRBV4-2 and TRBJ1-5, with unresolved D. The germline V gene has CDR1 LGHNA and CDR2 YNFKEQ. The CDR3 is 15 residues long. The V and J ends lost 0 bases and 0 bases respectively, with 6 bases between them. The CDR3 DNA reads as TGTGCCAGCAGCCAAGATCTTTTTAGCAATCAGCCCCAGCATTTT. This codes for CASSQDLFSNQPQHF.

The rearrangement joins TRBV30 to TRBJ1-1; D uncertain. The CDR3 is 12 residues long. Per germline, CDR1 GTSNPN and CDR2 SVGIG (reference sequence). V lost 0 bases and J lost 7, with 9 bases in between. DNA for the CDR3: TGTGCCTGGAGTGTTGGCCGTATTGAAGCTTTCTTT. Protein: CAWSVGRIEAFF.

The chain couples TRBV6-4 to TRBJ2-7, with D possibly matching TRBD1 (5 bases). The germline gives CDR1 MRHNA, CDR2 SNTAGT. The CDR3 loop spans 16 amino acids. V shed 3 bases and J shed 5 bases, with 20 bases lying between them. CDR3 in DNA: TGTGCCAGCAGTGAATCCCCCTCCAGGGAAGGGCACGAGCAGTACTTC. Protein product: CASSESPSREGHEQYF.

The CDR3 DNA sequence: TGTGCCAGCACCCATGGGACAGGCCTCGGGAGTTACGAGCAGTACTTC. Encoded protein: CASTHGTGLGSYEQYF. The chain combines TRBV6-6 with TRBJ2-7; 8 bases agree with TRBD1. The CDR3 is 16 amino acids. V was clipped by 7 bases and J by 4 bases; unmatched bases: 15. Germline V gives CDR1 MNHNY, CDR2 SVGAGI (reference sequence).

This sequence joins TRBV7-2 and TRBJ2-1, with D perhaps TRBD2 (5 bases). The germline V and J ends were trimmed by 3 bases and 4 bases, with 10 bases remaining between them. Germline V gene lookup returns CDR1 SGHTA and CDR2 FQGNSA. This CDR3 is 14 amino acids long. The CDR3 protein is CASSFRGGYNEQFF. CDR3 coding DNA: TGTGCCAGCAGCTTTCGGGGTGGTTACAATGAGCAGTTCTTC.

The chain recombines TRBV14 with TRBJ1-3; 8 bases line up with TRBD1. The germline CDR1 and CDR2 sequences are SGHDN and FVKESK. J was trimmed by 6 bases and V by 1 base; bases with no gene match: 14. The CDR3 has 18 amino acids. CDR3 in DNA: TGTGCCAGCAGCCAAGGATTTTTATGGGACAGGCGTGAAAACACCATATATTTT. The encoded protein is CASSQGFLWDRRENTIYF.

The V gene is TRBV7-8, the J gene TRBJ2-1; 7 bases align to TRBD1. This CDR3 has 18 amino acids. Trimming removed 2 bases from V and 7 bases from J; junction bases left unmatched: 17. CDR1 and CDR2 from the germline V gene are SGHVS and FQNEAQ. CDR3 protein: CASSLTSRGGQISNEQFF. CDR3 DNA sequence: TGTGCCAGCAGCTTAACCTCTAGAGGGGGACAGATCTCTAATGAGCAGTTCTTC.

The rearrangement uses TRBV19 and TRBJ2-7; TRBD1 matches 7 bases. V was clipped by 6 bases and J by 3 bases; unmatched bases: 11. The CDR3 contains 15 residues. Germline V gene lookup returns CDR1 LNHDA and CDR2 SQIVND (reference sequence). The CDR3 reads CASRPGEGAVYEQYF. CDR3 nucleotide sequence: TGTGCCAGTAGGCCCGGTGAGGGGGCGGTCTACGAGCAGTACTTC.

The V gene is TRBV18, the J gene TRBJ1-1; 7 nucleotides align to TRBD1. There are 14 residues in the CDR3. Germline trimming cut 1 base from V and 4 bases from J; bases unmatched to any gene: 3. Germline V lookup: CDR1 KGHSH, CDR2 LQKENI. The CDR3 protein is CASSPRDSPTEAFF. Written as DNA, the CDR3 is TGTGCCAGCTCACCACGGGACAGCCCCACTGAAGCTTTCTTT.

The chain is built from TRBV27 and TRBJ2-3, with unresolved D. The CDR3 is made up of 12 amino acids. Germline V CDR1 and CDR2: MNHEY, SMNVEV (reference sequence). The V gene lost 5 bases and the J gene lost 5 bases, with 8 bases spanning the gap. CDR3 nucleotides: TGTGCCAGCAGTCCCGCCTTAGATACGCAGTATTTT. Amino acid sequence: CASSPALDTQYF.